This T cell receptor beta chain stems from a study of T cells in Graves' hyperthyroidism and ophthalmopathy. RNA transcripts provided the source from which TCR beta CDR3 regions were amplified. The TCR CDR3 first-round RT-PCR relied on the HTBI primer set. TCRdb reanalysed the multiplex PCR reads using MiXCR and keeps one entry per CDR3 protein. The sample shows about 330,000 distinct CDR3 sequences, approximately 14% of them seen only once. Germline-derived CDR1 and CDR2 are MNHEY and SMNVEV (reference sequence). This CDR3 has 15 residues. V was pared by 0 bases and J by 2 bases, with 10 bases between.

The sample taken for sequencing was blood. This chain uses TRBV27 with TRBJ1-2, with no clear D. The sequence was obtained from a woman in her 40s with Graves' ophthalmopathy. CDR3 DNA: TGTGCCAGCAGTTTATCGATGGCAGGCAACTATGGCTACACCTTC. Its translation: CASSLSMAGNYGYTF.